One and the same sample provided the 31 T cell receptor beta chains below, sequenced in a study of cytomegalovirus exposure and HLA in healthy donors. The primer mix had 60 Vbeta and 13 Jbeta primers. TCRdb's copy holds only in-frame clones and misses some; the assay was immunoSEQ multiplex PCR. The data show 100,000 to 120,000 clones, around 77% seen once. Sequencing was carried out using PBMCs. The source of these receptors is a woman in her thirties or forties in good health and CMV-seropositive.

The V and J genes are TRBV7-9 and TRBJ1-5, with D possibly TRBD1 on 5 matching bases. The CDR3 is 15 amino acids. Germline V gene sequence: CDR1 SEHNR, CDR2 FQNEAQ (reference sequence). Trimming shortened V by 5 bases and J by 3 bases, and 14 bases separated the two germline ends. For the CDR3, the DNA is TGTGCCAGCAGCCCTTTGGGGGGGACCAATCAGCCCCAGCATTTT. It yields the protein CASSPLGGTNQPQHF. The variable domain in full, with the rest retrieved from reference TRBV7-9 and TRBJ1-5, is DTGVSQNPRHKITKRGQNVTFRCDPISEHNRLYWYRQTLGQGPEFLTYFQNEAQLEKSRLLSDRFSAERPKGSFSTLEIQRTEQGDSAMYLCASSPLGGTNQPQHFGDGTRLSIL.

The chain uses TRBV10-3 and TRBJ1-4; TRBD1 matches 8 bases. This CDR3 comprises 18 residues. The germline CDR1 and CDR2 sequences are ENHRY and SYGVKD. V was pared by 3 bases and J by 10 bases, with 19 bases of the junction left unmatched. CDR3 nucleotide sequence: TGTGCCATCAGTGATCAGGACAGGGTAAACGGCACCACGGCAAAACTGTTTTTT. Amino acid sequence: CAISDQDRVNGTTAKLFF.

The chain couples TRBV5-1 to TRBJ1-4; TRBD1 aligns across 9 bases. The CDR3 contains 15 residues. Trimming took 0 bases from V and 10 from J; bases not matched to a gene: 7. CDR1 is SGHRS, CDR2 YFSETQ, per germline. The CDR3 reads CASSLARDRVGKLFF. CDR3 bases: TGCGCCAGCAGCTTGGCCCGGGACAGGGTGGGAAAACTGTTTTTT.

The V call is TRBV7-2, the J call TRBJ2-1, with 9 bases fitting TRBD1. From germline, CDR1 is SGHTA and CDR2 FQGNSA. With 5 bases clipped from V and 5 bases from J, the junction kept 10 bases outside the gene matches. This CDR3 has 16 amino acids. The CDR3 DNA is TGTGCCAGCAGCATCGTCGGGACAGGGACTAACAATGAGCAGTTCTTC. Protein product: CASSIVGTGTNNEQFF.

The chain employs TRBV7-9 and TRBJ2-7; 9 bases map to TRBD1. CDR3 length: 14 residues. The trim removed 4 bases at V and 5 bases at J, leaving 6 bases unmatched. Germline CDR1 and CDR2: SEHNR and FQNEAQ (reference sequence). The CDR3 reads CASSSDRGSNEQYF. Here the CDR3 DNA reads TGTGCCAGCAGCTCCGACAGGGGGAGTAACGAGCAGTACTTC.

The V call is TRBV29-1, the J call TRBJ1-2; unclear D gene. Trimming pared 4 bases from V and 4 bases from J, leaving 10 bases between. The CDR3 is 12 residues long. Germline CDR1 reads SQVTM; CDR2 reads ANQGSEA. The CDR3 protein is CSVAGLRYGYTF. For the CDR3, the DNA is TGCAGCGTTGCGGGGTTGCGCTATGGCTACACCTTC.

The chain is built from TRBV20-1 and TRBJ2-7; no clear D. The CDR3 totals 11 residues. Germline V gene lookup returns CDR1 DFQATT and CDR2 SNEGSKA (reference sequence). V was shortened by 0 bases and J by 6 bases, with 6 bases between the two germline ends. The CDR3 spells CSARDGREQYF. The CDR3 nucleotides are TGCAGTGCTAGAGATGGGCGCGAGCAGTACTTC.

This clone appeared once. The chain links TRBV27 to TRBJ2-1; 9 nucleotides agree with TRBD1. This CDR3 region has 17 residues. CDR1 MNHEY and CDR2 SMNVEV come from the germline V gene (reference sequence). J gave up 2 bases and V 4 bases, and 9 bases lay outside the gene matches. This CDR3 reads CASSSAKGQGTYNEQFF. The CDR3 nucleotides read TGTGCCAGCAGTTCCGCGAAGGGACAGGGAACCTACAATGAGCAGTTCTTC.

V and J are TRBV27 and TRBJ2-6, with a tentative D call TRBD2 (5 bases). Deletions cut 6 bases from V and 0 bases from J, with 15 bases between. This CDR3 spans 17 amino acids. Germline CDR1 is MNHEY and CDR2 is SMNVEV (reference sequence). The chain's CDR3 is CASRLEAAVSGANVLTF. As DNA, the CDR3 is TGTGCCAGCAGACTTGAAGCAGCGGTCTCTGGGGCCAACGTCCTGACTTTC.

The J gene is TRBJ1-1, the V gene TRBV6-1; D is undetermined. The germline CDR1 and CDR2 sequences are MNHNS and SASEGT. The CDR3 loop spans 14 amino acids. Trimming stripped 2 bases from V and 5 bases from J, with 12 bases between. In DNA, the CDR3 is TGTGCCAGCAGTGAATATCATTTCGGGACTGAAGCTTTCTTT. It is translated as CASSEYHFGTEAFF.

The J gene is TRBJ2-6, the V gene TRBV27; tentatively, D is TRBD1 (6 bases). The CDR3 has 16 amino acids. V lost 5 bases, J lost 4 bases, and 15 bases lay in between. Germline V gene sequence: CDR1 MNHEY, CDR2 SMNVEV (reference sequence). In nucleotides, the CDR3 is TGTGCCAGCAGTCTAGGACAGCCCCGGGGGGCCAACGTCCTGACTTTC. It is translated as CASSLGQPRGANVLTF.

This chain connects TRBV6-5 to TRBJ1-1, with 8 bases that match TRBD1. Germline CDR1 reads MNHEY; CDR2 reads SVGAGI. The CDR3 length is 13 residues. Trimming at V came to 7 bases and at J to 1 base, leaving 2 bases not matched to a gene. The CDR3 bases are TGTGCCAGCAACGACAGGGGGAACACTGAAGCTTTCTTT. Translated, it gives CASNDRGNTEAFF.

V gene TRBV15 combines with J gene TRBJ2-1; D uncertain. Trimming removed 0 bases from V and 9 bases from J, with 9 bases in between. The CDR3 runs to 13 residues. Germline CDR1 LNHNV, CDR2 YYDKDF (reference sequence). The CDR3 here is CATSRDLLSEQFF. The CDR3 nucleotides read TGTGCCACCAGCAGAGACCTCCTCTCTGAGCAGTTCTTC.

V is TRBV4-3 and J is TRBJ2-3; unclear D gene. Trimming cost V 0 bases and J 0 bases, with 7 bases left between them. The CDR3 spans 15 residues. CDR1 and CDR2 from the germline V gene are LGHNA and YSLEER. In nucleotides, the CDR3 is TGCGCCAGCAGCCAAGAGAGGTTTAGCACAGATACGCAGTATTTT. As protein: CASSQERFSTDTQYF.

The chain has TRBV5-6 and TRBJ1-6; 7 bases match TRBD1. With V trimmed by 3 bases and J by 10 bases, 7 bases remained unmatched. The CDR3 contains 14 residues. Germline V gene sequence: CDR1 SGHDT, CDR2 YYEEEE. The CDR3 is CASSSDRVGSPLHF. The CDR3 nucleotides read TGTGCCAGCAGCTCCGACAGGGTAGGATCACCCCTCCACTTT.

The chain links TRBV4-3 to TRBJ2-1; 8 bases match TRBD2. V gave up 3 bases and J gave up 7 bases; unmatched junction bases: 8. This CDR3 spans 15 amino acids. Germline lookup yields CDR1 LGHNA and CDR2 YSLEER. The CDR3 nucleotides read TGCGCCAGCAGCCATCGGGGGGGAAGGGAAAATGAGCAGTTCTTC. Its protein product is CASSHRGGRENEQFF.

CDR3 region: CASSELGFTGLVNTEAFF. CDR3 bases: TGTGCCAGCAGTGAATTAGGGTTTACAGGGCTCGTGAACACTGAAGCTTTCTTT. The gene calls are TRBV25-1 and TRBJ1-1, with TRBD1 as a possible D gene (6 bases). The CDR3 runs 18 residues. Trimming took off 1 base at V and 0 bases at J, with 18 bases between the two ends. Germline V lookup: CDR1 MGHDK, CDR2 SYGVNS. Complete variable domain (other parts from reference TRBV25-1 and TRBJ1-1): EADIYQTPRYLVIGTGKKITLECSQTMGHDKMYWYQQDPGMELHLIHYSYGVNSTEKGDLSSESTVSRIRTEHFPLTLESARPSHTSQYLCASSELGFTGLVNTEAFFGQGTRLTVV.

The CDR3 loop reads CASSPTTVGYTGELFF. The CDR3 DNA reads as TGCGCCAGCAGCCCGACCACAGTTGGGTACACCGGGGAGCTGTTTTTT. The chain joins TRBV5-1 to TRBJ2-2; D is unresolved. This CDR3 has 16 residues. V was shortened by 4 bases and J by 3 bases, with 16 bases between the two germline ends. CDR1 is SGHRS, CDR2 YFSETQ, per germline.

This rearrangement joins TRBV14 to TRBJ2-2; tentatively, D is TRBD2 (6 bases). Trimming took 4 bases from V and 2 from J, leaving 14 bases between them. Germline V lookup: CDR1 SGHDN, CDR2 FVKESK. CDR3 length equals 16 residues. CDR3 protein: CASSPGLSYNTGELFF. In nucleotides, the CDR3 is TGTGCCAGCAGCCCAGGACTATCCTACAACACCGGGGAGCTGTTTTTT.

DNA for the CDR3: TGTGCCAGCAGCCGGACTAGCGGGAGGACAGATACGCAGTATTTT. It is translated as CASSRTSGRTDTQYF. The chain recombines TRBV7-7 with TRBJ2-3; 14 bases are a match to TRBD2. V shed 5 bases and J 3 bases; nucleotides not matched to a gene: 1. The CDR3 sequence is 15 residues long. The germline V gene has CDR1 SSHAT and CDR2 FNYEAQ (reference sequence).

In nucleotides, the CDR3 is TGTGCCACCAGCAGAGATTTTTGGCAGGGGAACTCCTACGAGCAGTACTTC. This translates into CATSRDFWQGNSYEQYF. This chain uses TRBV15 with TRBJ2-7; TRBD1 is a possible D gene (6 bases). The CDR3 runs 17 residues. Germline CDR1 LNHNV, CDR2 YYDKDF (reference sequence). Deletions cut 0 bases from V and 0 bases from J, with 15 bases between.

This chain uses TRBV28 with TRBJ1-2, with 8 bases identical to TRBD1. The CDR3 has 13 amino acids. The V and J ends lost 5 bases and 5 bases, in that order; junction bases with no gene match: 4. Germline assignment: CDR1 MDHEN and CDR2 SYDVKM. The CDR3 spells CASSLDRAYGYTF. CDR3 DNA: TGTGCCAGCAGTCTGGACAGGGCTTATGGCTACACCTTC.

The chain recombines TRBV5-4 with TRBJ2-1, with 11 bases identical to TRBD1. Per germline, CDR1 SGHNT and CDR2 YYREEE (reference sequence). CDR3 length equals 15 residues. V dropped 2 bases and J dropped 8; count of bases not matched to a gene: 6. In DNA, the CDR3 is TGTGCCAGCAGCTTAGGACAGGGGGCTAGCTATGAGCAGTTCTTC. It is translated as CASSLGQGASYEQFF.

The chain is built from TRBV20-1 and TRBJ1-1; tentatively, D is TRBD1 (5 bases). Trimming took 4 bases from V and 8 from J, leaving 5 bases between them. Per germline, CDR1 DFQATT and CDR2 SNEGSKA (reference sequence). The CDR3 spans 9 residues. CDR3 loop: CSAKGEAFF. CDR3 in DNA: TGCAGTGCTAAGGGGGAAGCTTTCTTT.

V usage is TRBV2 and J usage is TRBJ2-4; D might be TRBD1 (6 bases). Germline CDR1 reads SNHLY; CDR2 reads FYNNEI. The V and J ends lost 5 bases and 8 bases respectively, with 10 bases between them. The CDR3 spans 12 residues. This CDR3 is CASSRDIDIQYF. The CDR3 DNA sequence: TGTGCCAGCAGTCGGGACATTGACATTCAGTACTTC.

V usage is TRBV6-1 and J usage is TRBJ1-2; D remains unclear. V was clipped by 3 bases and J by 0 bases, with 11 bases between them. CDR3 length: 15 residues. CDR1 is MNHNS and CDR2 is SASEGT in the germline V gene. The CDR3 sequence is CASSEFEGANYGYTF. DNA of the CDR3: TGTGCCAGCAGTGAGTTTGAAGGAGCTAACTATGGCTACACCTTC.

This chain's CDR3 is CASSSPQGAYGYTF. CDR3 sequence (DNA): TGTGCCAGCAGCTCCCCCCAGGGGGCATATGGCTACACCTTC. The rearrangement links TRBV5-5 to TRBJ1-2, with TRBD1 matching over 8 bases. From germline, CDR1 is SGHKS and CDR2 YYEKEE (reference sequence). The CDR3 has 14 residues. V shed 3 bases, J shed 5 bases, and the junction held 6 bases outside the gene matches.

The rearrangement uses TRBV6-1 and TRBJ1-1, with TRBD1 matching 7 bases. Germline trimming cut 5 bases from V and 6 bases from J; bases unmatched to any gene: 12. CDR3 size: 15 residues. The germline CDR1 and CDR2 sequences are MNHNS and SASEGT. The CDR3 reads CASSPRTGLGPEAFF. For the CDR3, the DNA is TGTGCCAGCAGTCCCAGGACAGGACTTGGCCCTGAAGCTTTCTTT.

The chain uses TRBV29-1 and TRBJ2-7, with TRBD1 matching 8 bases. Germline lookup yields CDR1 SQVTM and CDR2 ANQGSEA. J gave up 4 bases and V 4 bases, and 3 bases lay outside the gene matches. The CDR3 contains 12 residues. This CDR3 reads CSVGQGIYEQYF. CDR3 nucleotide sequence: TGCAGCGTTGGACAGGGGATTTACGAGCAGTACTTC.

The chain couples TRBV14 to TRBJ1-6; TRBD1 aligns across 10 bases. The CDR3 runs 16 residues. Germline V gene sequence: CDR1 SGHDN, CDR2 FVKESK. The J segment lost 10 bases and the V segment lost 4 bases, leaving 10 bases of the junction unmatched. The CDR3 here is CASSPTGTGVKSPLHF. The DNA for the CDR3 is TGTGCCAGCAGCCCAACCGGGACAGGGGTTAAGTCACCCCTCCACTTT.

The gene calls are TRBV7-9 and TRBJ2-1; a possible D gene is TRBD2 (6 bases). The CDR3 runs 14 residues. Trimming removed 1 base from V and 9 bases from J, with 13 bases in between. Germline V lookup: CDR1 SEHNR, CDR2 FQNEAQ (reference sequence). The CDR3 region has the DNA TGTGCCAGCAGCTTAGACTGGGACTCGGGTGAGCAGTTCTTC. Amino acids: CASSLDWDSGEQFF.